Listed below are T cell receptor beta chains from one sample, sequenced in a study of CD4 T cell repertoires in COVID-19. The data were produced by immunoSEQ multiplex PCR, yet TCRdb's version contains in-frame clones alone and is incomplete. The data show about 75,000 clones, under 90% seen once. The starting material was CD4+ T cells from peripheral blood, obtained after recovery from COVID-19. These receptors came from a human donor who had COVID-19. CDR3s leave out the opening cysteine and the closing phenylalanine or tryptophan. The D gene is left open where the match is weak.

TRBV12-3/TRBV12-4	TRBD1	TRBJ2-5	ASTDRGRTQY
TRBV10-3	.	TRBJ2-2	AISPRLGTGELF
TRBV2	TRBD1	TRBJ2-5	ASSQDRGQAETQY
TRBV11-2	.	TRBJ1-6	ASSLSPQGRNSPLH
TRBV6-5	.	TRBJ1-5	ASETDSNQPQH
TRBV3-1/TRBV3-2	TRBD1	TRBJ2-7	ASSPLGQGRSHEQY
TRBV7-8	.	TRBJ1-1	ASSPDFSAGRAF
TRBV10-1	.	TRBJ1-2	ASGLIGYGYT
TRBV20-1	.	TRBJ1-2	SASRQDYGYT
TRBV3-1/TRBV3-2	TRBD2	TRBJ2-3	ASSLGASGGTDTQY
TRBV5-6	.	TRBJ2-3	ASSLPFSGGTDTQY